This T cell receptor (beta chain) was observed in a study of naive and memory T cell subsets. This clonotype was counted at least ten times. Its antigen is currently unknown. TCR cDNA received a 3' ligated oligonucleotide that carried a UMI. RNA was extracted from roughly 2.6 ml of whole blood of healthy adults. Unsorted total RNA, roughly 1 to 1000 ng, was DNase treated before reverse transcription. Four PCR rounds used nested alpha and beta constant region primers plus the SP2 primer. For blood and skin samples, reverse transcription used TCR alpha and beta constant primers. TCRdb recomputed calls from the 5' RACE reads with MiXCR, one row per CDR3 protein. The sample carries about 59,000 distinct CDR3 sequences, 7% to 8% recorded once. Findings of the study overall: This RNA-based method may be sensitive to activation-related transcript changes.

This clonotype was obtained from a female donor in good health.

The CDR3 DNA follows: TGTGCCAGCACCCCGCAGGGTGGGATTGATGGCTACACCTTC. Translating gives CASTPQGGIDGYTF. The chain combines TRBV6-5 with TRBJ1-2, with a possible D match to TRBD1 (5 bases). Germline CDR1 MNHEY, CDR2 SVGAGI. The CDR3 has 14 amino acids. The V end was cut by 7 bases, the J end by 6 bases, with 18 bases between.